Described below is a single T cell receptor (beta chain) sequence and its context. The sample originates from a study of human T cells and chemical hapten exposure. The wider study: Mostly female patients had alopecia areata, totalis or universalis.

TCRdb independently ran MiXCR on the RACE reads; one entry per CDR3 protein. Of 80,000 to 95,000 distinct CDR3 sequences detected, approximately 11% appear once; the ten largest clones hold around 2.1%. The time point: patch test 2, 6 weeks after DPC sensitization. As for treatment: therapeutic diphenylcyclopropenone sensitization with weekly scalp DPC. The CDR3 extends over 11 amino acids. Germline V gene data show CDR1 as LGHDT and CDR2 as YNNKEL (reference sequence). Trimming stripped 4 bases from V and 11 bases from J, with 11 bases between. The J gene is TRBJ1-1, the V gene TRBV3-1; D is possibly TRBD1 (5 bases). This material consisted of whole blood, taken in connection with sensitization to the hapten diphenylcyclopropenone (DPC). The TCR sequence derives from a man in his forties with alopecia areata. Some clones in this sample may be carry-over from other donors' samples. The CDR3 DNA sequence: TGTGCCAGCAGCCTTGGGACTAGGGCTTTCTTT. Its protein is CASSLGTRAFF. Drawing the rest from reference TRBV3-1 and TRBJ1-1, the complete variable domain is DTAVSQTPKYLVTQMGNDKSIKCEQNLGHDTMYWYKQDSKKFLKIMFSYNNKELIINETVPNRFSPKSPDKAHLNLHINSLELGDSAVYFCASSLGTRAFFGQGTRLTVV.